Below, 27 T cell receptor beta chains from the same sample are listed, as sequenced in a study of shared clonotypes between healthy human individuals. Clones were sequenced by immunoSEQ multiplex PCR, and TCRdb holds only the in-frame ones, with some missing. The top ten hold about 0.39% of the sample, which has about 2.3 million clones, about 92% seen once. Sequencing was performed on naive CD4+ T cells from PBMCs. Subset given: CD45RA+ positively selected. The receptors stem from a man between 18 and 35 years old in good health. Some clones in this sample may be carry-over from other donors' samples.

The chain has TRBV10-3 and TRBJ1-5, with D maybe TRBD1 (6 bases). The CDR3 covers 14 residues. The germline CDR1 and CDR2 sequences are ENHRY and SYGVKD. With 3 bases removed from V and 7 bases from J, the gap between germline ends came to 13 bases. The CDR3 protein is CAISDFRGAQPQHF. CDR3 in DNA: TGTGCCATCAGTGATTTCAGGGGAGCACAGCCCCAGCATTTT.

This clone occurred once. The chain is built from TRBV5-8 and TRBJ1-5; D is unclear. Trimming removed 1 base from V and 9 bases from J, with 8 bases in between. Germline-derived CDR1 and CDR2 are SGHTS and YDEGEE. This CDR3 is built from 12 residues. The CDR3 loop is CASSLSKGPQHF. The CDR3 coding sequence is TGTGCCAGCAGCTTGTCTAAGGGGCCCCAGCATTTT.

The CDR3 region is CASSIVPDPGHRGEQYF. The CDR3 DNA reads as TGTGCCAGCAGTATTGTCCCCGATCCGGGACACCGGGGCGAGCAGTACTTC. The chain couples TRBV27 to TRBJ2-7; D might be TRBD1 (6 bases). Germline V gene lookup returns CDR1 MNHEY and CDR2 SMNVEV (reference sequence). The CDR3 runs 17 residues. Trimming took off 5 bases at V and 6 bases at J, with 26 bases between the two ends.

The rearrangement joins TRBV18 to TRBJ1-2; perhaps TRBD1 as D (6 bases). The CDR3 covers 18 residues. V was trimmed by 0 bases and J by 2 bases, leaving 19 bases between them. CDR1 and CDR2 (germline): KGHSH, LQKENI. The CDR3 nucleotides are TGTGCCAGCTCACCACCGGGGAGGACGGACAGCACCAACTATGGCTACACCTTC. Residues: CASSPPGRTDSTNYGYTF.

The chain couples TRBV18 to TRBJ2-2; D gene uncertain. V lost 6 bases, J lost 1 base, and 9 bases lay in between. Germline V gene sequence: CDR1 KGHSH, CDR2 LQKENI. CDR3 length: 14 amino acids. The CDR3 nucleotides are TGTGCCAGCTCCCAGACTCGGAACACCGGGGAGCTGTTTTTT. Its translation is CASSQTRNTGELFF.

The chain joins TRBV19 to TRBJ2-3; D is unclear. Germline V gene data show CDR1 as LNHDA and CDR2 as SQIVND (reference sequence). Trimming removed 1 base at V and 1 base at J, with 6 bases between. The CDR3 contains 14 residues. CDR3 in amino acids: CASSIGPGTDTQYF. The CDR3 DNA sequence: TGTGCCAGTAGTATAGGACCGGGCACAGATACGCAGTATTTT.

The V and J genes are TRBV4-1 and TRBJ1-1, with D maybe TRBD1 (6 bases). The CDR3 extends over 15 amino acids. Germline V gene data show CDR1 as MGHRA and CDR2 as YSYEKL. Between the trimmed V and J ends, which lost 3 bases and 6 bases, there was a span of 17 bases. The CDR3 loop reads CASSQIVRGTPEAFF. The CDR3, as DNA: TGCGCCAGCAGCCAGATAGTGAGGGGGACGCCTGAAGCTTTCTTT.

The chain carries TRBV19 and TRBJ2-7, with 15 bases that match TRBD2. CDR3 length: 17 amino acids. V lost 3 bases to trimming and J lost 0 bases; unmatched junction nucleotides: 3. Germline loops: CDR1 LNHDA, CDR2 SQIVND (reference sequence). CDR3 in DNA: TGTGCCAGTAGTATGGGACTAGCGGGAGGCACCTCCTACGAGCAGTACTTC. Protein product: CASSMGLAGGTSYEQYF.

Here the CDR3 DNA reads TGTGCCAGCAGGCTAGCGGGAGTGGCCAATGAGCAGTTCTTC. Amino acid sequence: CASRLAGVANEQFF. The chain has TRBV28 and TRBJ2-1; TRBD2 agrees at 10 bases. With V trimmed by 6 bases and J by 6 bases, 5 bases remained unmatched. Germline V gene data show CDR1 as MDHEN and CDR2 as SYDVKM. CDR3 length: 14 amino acids. The full variable domain, with the rest looked up from reference TRBV28 and TRBJ2-1, is DVKVTQSSRYLVKRTGEKVFLECVQDMDHENMFWYRQDPGLGLRLIYFSYDVKMKEKGDIPEGYSVSREKKERFSLILESASTNQTSMYLCASRLAGVANEQFFGPGTRLTVL.

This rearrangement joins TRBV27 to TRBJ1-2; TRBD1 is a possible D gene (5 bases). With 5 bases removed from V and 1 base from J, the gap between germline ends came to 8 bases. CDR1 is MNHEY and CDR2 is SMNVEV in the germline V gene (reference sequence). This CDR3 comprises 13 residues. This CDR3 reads CASSQGLNYGYTF. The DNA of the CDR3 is TGTGCCAGCAGTCAGGGACTTAACTATGGCTACACCTTC.

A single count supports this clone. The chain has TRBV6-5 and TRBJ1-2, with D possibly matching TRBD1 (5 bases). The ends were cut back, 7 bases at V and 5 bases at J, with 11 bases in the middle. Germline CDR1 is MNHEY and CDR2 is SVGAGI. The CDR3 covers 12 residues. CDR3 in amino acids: CASTAGSYGYTF. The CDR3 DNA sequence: TGTGCCAGCACTGCAGGGTCTTATGGCTACACCTTC.

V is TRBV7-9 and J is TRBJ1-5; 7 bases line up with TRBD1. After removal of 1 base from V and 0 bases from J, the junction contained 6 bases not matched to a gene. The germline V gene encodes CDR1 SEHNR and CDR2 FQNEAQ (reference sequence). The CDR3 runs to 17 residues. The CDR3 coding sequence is TGTGCCAGCAGCTTAGAGACAGGGTATAATAGCAATCAGCCCCAGCATTTT. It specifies CASSLETGYNSNQPQHF.

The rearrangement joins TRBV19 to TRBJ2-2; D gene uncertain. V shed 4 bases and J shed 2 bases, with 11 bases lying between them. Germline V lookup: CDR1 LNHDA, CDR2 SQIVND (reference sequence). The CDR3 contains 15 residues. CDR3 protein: CASSTVDSNTGELFF. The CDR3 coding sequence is TGTGCCAGTAGTACCGTAGACTCCAACACCGGGGAGCTGTTTTTT.

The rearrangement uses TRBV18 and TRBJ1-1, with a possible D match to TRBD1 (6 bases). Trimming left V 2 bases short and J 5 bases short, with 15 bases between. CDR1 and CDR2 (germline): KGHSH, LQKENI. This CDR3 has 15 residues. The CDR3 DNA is TGTGCCAGCTCACCAGTGACGGGCCAGGGGACTGAAGCTTTCTTT. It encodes CASSPVTGQGTEAFF.

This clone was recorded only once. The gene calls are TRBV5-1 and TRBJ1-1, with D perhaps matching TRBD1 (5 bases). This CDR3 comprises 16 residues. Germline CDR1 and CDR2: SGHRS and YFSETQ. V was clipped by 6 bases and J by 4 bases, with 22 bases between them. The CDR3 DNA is TGCGCCAGCAACCTTAGAGAGACCCCGGGGGTCACTGAAGCTTTCTTT. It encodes CASNLRETPGVTEAFF.

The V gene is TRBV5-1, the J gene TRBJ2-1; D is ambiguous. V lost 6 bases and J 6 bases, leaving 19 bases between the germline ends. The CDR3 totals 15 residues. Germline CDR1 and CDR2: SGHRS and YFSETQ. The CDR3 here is CASTASLGGFNEQFF. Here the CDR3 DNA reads TGCGCCAGCACCGCGTCACTTGGTGGGTTCAATGAGCAGTTCTTC.

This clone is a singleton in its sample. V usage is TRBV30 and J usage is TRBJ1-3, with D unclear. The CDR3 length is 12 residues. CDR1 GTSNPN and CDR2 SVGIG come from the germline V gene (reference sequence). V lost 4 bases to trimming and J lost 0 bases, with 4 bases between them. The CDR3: CAWKASGNTIYF. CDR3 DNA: TGTGCCTGGAAGGCCTCTGGAAACACCATATATTTT.

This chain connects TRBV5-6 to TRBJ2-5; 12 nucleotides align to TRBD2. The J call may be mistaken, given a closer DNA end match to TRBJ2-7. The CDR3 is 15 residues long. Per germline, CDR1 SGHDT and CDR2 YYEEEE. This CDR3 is CASSLASGRAYEQYF. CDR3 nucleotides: TGTGCCAGCAGCTTGGCTAGCGGGAGGGCCTACGAGCAGTACTTC.

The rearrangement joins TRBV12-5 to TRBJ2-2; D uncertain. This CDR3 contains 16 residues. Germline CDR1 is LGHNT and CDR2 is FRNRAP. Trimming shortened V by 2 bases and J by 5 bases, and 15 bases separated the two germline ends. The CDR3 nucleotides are TGTGCTAGTGGTTTGTGGTTCGGTCCTGCAACCGGGGAGCTGTTTTTT. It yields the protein CASGLWFGPATGELFF.

CDR3: CASSPLQGDETQYF. The CDR3 DNA is TGCGCCAGCAGTCCGCTGCAGGGGGACGAGACCCAGTACTTC. This sequence joins TRBV5-1 and TRBJ2-5; TRBD1 matches at 7 bases. The CDR3 extends over 14 amino acids. Germline V CDR1 and CDR2: SGHRS, YFSETQ. With V trimmed by 5 bases and J by 5 bases, 9 bases remained unmatched.

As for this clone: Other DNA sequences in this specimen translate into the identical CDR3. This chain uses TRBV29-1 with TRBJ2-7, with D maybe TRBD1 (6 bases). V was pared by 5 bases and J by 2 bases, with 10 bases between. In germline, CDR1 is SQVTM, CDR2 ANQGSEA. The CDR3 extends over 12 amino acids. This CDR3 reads CSVTGQTYEQYF. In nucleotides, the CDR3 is TGCAGCGTTACGGGACAAACCTACGAGCAGTACTTC.

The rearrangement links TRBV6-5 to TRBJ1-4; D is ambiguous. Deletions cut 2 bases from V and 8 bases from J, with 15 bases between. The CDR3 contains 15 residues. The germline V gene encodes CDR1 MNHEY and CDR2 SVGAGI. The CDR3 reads CASSYGPSNGEKLFF. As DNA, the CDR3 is TGTGCCAGCAGTTACGGCCCGTCGAACGGGGAAAAACTGTTTTTT.

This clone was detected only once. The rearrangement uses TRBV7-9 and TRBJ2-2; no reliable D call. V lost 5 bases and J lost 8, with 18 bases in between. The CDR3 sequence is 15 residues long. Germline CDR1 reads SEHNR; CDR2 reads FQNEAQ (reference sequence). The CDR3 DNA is TGTGCCAGCAGCCCCCTCCGGGCCAAGACTGGGGAGCTGTTTTTT. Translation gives CASSPLRAKTGELFF. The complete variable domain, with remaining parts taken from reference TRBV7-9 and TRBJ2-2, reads DTGVSQNPRHKITKRGQNVTFRCDPISEHNRLYWYRQTLGQGPEFLTYFQNEAQLEKSRLLSDRFSAERPKGSFSTLEIQRTEQGDSAMYLCASSPLRAKTGELFFGEGSRLTVL.

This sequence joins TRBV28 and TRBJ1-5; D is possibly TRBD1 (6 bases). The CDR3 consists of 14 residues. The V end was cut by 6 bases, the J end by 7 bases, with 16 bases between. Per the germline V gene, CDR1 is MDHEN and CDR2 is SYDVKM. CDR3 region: CASRPGTPGQPQHF. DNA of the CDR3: TGTGCCAGCAGGCCCGGGACACCAGGACAGCCCCAGCATTTT.

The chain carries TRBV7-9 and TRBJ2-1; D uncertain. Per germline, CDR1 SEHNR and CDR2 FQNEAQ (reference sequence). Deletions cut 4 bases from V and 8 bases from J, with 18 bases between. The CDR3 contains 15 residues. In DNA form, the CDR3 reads TGTGCCAGCAGCTCCGGCCTTTATCCTAGTGATGAGCAGTTCTTC. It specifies CASSSGLYPSDEQFF.

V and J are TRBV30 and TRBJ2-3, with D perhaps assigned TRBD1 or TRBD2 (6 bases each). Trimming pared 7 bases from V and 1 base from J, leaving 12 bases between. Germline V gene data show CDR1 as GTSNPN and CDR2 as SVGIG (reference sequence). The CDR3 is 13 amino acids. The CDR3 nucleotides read TGTGCCTTCAACAGGGAGGGCACAGATACGCAGTATTTT. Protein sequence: CAFNREGTDTQYF.

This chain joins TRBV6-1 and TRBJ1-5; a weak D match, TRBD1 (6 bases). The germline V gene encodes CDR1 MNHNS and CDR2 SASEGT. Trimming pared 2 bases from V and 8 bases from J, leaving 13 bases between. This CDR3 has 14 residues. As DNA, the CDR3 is TGTGCCAGCAGTGAATCAACAGGGTATAAGCCCCAGCATTTT. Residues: CASSESTGYKPQHF.